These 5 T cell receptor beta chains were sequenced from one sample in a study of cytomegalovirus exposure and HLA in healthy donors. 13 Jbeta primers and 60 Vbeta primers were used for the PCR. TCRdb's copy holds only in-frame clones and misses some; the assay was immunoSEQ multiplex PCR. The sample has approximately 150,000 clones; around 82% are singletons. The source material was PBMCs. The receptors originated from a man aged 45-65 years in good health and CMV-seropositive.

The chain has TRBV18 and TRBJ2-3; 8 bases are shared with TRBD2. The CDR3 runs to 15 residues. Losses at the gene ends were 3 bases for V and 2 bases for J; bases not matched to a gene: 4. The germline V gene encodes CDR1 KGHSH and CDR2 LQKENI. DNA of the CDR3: TGTGCCAGCTCACCTAGCGGGATCCCCACAGATACGCAGTATTTT. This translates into CASSPSGIPTDTQYF.

The CDR3 region has the DNA TGTGCCAGCAGCCCTTCATTGGCAGGGGGCCGCTCTGGAAACACCATATATTTT. Protein: CASSPSLAGGRSGNTIYF. The chain links TRBV7-6 to TRBJ1-3, with 8 nucleotides matching TRBD1. The V and J ends lost 5 bases and 0 bases, in that order; junction bases with no gene match: 12. The CDR3 is 18 residues long. Germline CDR1 SGHVS, CDR2 FNYEAQ.

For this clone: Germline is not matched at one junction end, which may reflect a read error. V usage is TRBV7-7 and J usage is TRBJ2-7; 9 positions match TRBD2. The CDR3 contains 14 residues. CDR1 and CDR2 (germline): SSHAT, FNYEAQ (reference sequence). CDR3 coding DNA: TGTGCTAGCAGCCCGACTAGCGGTACCTACGAGCAGTACTTC. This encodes CASSPTSGTYEQYF.

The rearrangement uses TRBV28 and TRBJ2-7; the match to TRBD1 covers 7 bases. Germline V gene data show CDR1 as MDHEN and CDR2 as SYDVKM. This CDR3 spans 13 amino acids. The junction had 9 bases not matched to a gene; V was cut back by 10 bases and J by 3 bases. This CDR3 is CATIARQGYEQYF. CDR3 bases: TGTGCCACCATCGCAAGACAGGGCTACGAGCAGTACTTC.

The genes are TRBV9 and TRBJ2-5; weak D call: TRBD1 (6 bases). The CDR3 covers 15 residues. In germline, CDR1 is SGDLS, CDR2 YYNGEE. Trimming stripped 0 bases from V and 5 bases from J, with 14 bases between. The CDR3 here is CASSVGSGVIETQYF. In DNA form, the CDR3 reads TGTGCCAGCAGCGTAGGCTCAGGGGTGATTGAGACCCAGTACTTC.